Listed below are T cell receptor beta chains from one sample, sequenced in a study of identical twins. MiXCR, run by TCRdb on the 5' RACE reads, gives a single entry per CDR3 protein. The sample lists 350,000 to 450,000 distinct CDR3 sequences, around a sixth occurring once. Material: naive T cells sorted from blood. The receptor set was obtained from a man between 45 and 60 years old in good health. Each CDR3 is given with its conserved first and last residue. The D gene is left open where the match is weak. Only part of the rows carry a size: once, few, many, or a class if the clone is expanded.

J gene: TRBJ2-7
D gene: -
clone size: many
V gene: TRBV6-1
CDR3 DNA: TGTGCCAGCTCCGGGCGGGTGAACTACGAGCAGTACTTC
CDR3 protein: CASSGRVNYEQYF

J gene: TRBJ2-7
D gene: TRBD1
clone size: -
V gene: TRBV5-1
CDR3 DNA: TGCGCCAGCAGCCCAGGGACAGGGGGTCTCGGATCCTACGAGCAGTACTTC
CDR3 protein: CASSPGTGGLGSYEQYF

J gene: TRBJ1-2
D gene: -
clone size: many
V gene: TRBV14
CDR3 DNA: TGTGCCAGCAGCTCGGACAGACTTTATGGCTACACCTTC
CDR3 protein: CASSSDRLYGYTF

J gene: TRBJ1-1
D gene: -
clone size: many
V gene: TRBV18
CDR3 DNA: TGTGCCAGCTCACCGGCACAGGGAAACACTGAAGCTTTCTTT
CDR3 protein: CASSPAQGNTEAFF

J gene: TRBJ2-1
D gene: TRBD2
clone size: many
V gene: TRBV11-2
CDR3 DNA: TGTGCCAGCAGCTTAGAACTAGCGGGGATATACAATGAGCAGTTCTTC
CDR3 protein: CASSLELAGIYNEQFF

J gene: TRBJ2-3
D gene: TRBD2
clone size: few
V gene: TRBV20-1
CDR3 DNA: TGCAGTGTCGAGATGACTAGCGGGAGCACAGATACGCAGTATTTT
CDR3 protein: CSVEMTSGSTDTQYF

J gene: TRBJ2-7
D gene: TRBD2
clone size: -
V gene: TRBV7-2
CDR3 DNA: TGTGCCAGCAGCTCAAGCGGGAACACCTACGAGCAGTACTTC
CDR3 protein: CASSSSGNTYEQYF

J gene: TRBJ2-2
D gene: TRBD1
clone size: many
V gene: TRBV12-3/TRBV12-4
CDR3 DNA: TGTGCCAGCAGTTGGAGGACAGGGGGCACCGGGGAGCTGTTTTTT
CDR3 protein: CASSWRTGGTGELFF

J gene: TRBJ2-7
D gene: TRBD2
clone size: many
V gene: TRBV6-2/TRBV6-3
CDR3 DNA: TGTGCCAGCAGTTTCCCCCCTCCGGGACTAAACTCCTACGAGCAGTACTTC
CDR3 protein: CASSFPPPGLNSYEQYF

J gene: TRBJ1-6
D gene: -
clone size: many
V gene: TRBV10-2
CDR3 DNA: TGCGCCAGCAGTGACCAATTGGGGCTGAGCTCCTATAATTCACCCCTCCACTTT
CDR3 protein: CASSDQLGLSSYNSPLHF

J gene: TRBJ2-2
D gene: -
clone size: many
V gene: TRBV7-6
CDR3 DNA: TGTGCCAGCAGCTTATCCCCGGGTAGCACCGGGGAGCTGTTTTTT
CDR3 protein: CASSLSPGSTGELFF

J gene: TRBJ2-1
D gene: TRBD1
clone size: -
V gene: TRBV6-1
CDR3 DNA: TGTGCCAGCAGCAGGGGACAGGGGTTAGTTCACAATGAGCAGTTCTTC
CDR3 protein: CASSRGQGLVHNEQFF

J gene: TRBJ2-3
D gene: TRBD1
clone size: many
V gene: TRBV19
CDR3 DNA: TGTGCCAGTAGTAACAGGGGGTTCGCAGATACGCAGTATTTT
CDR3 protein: CASSNRGFADTQYF

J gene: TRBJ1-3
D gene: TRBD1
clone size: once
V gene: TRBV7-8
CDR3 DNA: TGTGCCAGCTCCGCAGGGACAGCTTCTGGAAACACCATATATTTT
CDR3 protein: CASSAGTASGNTIYF

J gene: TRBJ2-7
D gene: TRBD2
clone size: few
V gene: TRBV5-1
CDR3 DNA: TGCGCCAGCAGCGGGGGACTAGCGGGAGAAGAAGTAGAGTACTTC
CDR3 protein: CASSGGLAGEEVEYF

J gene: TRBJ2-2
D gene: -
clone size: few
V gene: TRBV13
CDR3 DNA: TGTGCCAGCAACGTAAAGGGGTGGAGGCGGAACACCGGGGAGCTGTTTTTT
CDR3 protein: CASNVKGWRRNTGELFF

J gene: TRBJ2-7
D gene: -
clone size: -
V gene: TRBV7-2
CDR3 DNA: TGTGCCAGCAGTTCCAACAGGGTCACCTACGAGCAGTACTTC
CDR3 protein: CASSSNRVTYEQYF

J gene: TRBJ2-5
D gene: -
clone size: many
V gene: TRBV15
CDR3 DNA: TGTGCCACCAGCAGAGTCCCAGGGGCTGTGGAGACCCAGTACTTC
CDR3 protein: CATSRVPGAVETQYF

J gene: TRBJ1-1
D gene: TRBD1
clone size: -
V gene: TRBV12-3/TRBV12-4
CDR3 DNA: TGTGCCAGCAGTCTATCGGACAGGGGAATGACTGAAGCTTTCTTT
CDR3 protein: CASSLSDRGMTEAFF

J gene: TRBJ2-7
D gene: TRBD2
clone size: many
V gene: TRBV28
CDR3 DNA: TGTGCCAGCAGCCTGCCGGGCGGGAGAACGAGATCCTACGAGCAGTACTTC
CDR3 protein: CASSLPGGRTRSYEQYF

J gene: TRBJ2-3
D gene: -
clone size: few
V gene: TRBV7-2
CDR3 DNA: TGTGCCAGCAGCGTCCTCGCCGGGGGACAGCGCACAGATACGCAGTATTTT
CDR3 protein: CASSVLAGGQRTDTQYF

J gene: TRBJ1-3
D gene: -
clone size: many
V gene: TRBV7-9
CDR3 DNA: TGTGCCAGCGCTGGGGTCGACAGGGGAAACACCATATATTTT
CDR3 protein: CASAGVDRGNTIYF

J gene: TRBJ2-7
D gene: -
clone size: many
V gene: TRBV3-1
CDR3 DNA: TGTGCCAGCAGCCAAGATAAGGGACCACCGCCCTACGAGCAGTACTTC
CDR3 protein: CASSQDKGPPPYEQYF

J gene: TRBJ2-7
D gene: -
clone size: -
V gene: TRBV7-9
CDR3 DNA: TGTGCCAGCAGCTCGCCCGGAGACAGTGACTTGGTCGAGCAGTACTTC
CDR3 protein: CASSSPGDSDLVEQYF

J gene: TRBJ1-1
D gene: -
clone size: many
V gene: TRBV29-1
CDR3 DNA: TGCAGCGCAACCGTACTGAACACTGAAGCTTTCTTT
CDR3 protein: CSATVLNTEAFF

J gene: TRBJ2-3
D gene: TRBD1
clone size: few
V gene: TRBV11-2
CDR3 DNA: TGTGCCAGCAGCTTAGCGGGACAGCTCAACACAGATACGCAGTATTTT
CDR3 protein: CASSLAGQLNTDTQYF

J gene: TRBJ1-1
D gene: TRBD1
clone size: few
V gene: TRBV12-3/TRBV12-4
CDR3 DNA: TGTGCCAGCAGTTTGTTGCAGGGGGATAGGGCTTTCTTT
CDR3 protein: CASSLLQGDRAFF

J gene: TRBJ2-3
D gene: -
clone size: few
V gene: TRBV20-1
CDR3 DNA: TGCAGTGCTCGAGCGGGTTTAAGCACAGATACGCAGTATTTT
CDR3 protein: CSARAGLSTDTQYF

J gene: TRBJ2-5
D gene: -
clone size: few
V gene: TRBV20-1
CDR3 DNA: TGCAGTGCTAGAGATCTGGGACACAAGGAGACCCAGTACTTC
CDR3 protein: CSARDLGHKETQYF

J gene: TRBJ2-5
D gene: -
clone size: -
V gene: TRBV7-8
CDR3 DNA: TGTGCCAGCACCAAGGGGGGCGGCCAAGAGACCCAGTACTTC
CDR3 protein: CASTKGGGQETQYF

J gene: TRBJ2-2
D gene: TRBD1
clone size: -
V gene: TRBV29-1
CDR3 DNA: TGCAGCGTTGAGCGGCGTGACAGGGGAAACACCGGGGAGCTGTTTTTT
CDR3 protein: CSVERRDRGNTGELFF

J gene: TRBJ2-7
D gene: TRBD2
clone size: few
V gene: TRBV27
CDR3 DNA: TGTGCCAGCAGTTTAAGCCGCGTGGGACTAGCGGGGGGTAGGTACGAGCAGTACTTC
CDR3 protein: CASSLSRVGLAGGRYEQYF

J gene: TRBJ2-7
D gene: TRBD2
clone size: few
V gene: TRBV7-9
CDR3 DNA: TGTGCCAGCAAAGGGACTAGCGGGACCACTATCGGGGAGCAGTACTTC
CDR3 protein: CASKGTSGTTIGEQYF

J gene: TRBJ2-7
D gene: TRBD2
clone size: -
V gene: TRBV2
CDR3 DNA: TGTGCCAGCAGTGAATCGCTCTTAGGGCTAGCGGGGGGGGCCTCCTACGAGCAGTACTTC
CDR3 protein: CASSESLLGLAGGASYEQYF

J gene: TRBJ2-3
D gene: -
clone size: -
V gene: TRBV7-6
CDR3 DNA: TGTGCCAGCAGCTCGGACGGTCCGCAGTATTTT
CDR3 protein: CASSSDGPQYF

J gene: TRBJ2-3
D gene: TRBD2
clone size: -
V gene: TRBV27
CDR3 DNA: TGTGCCAGCAGTTTACGGGTGGGACTAGCGGGGGGAACTAGCACAGATACGCAGTATTTT
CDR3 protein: CASSLRVGLAGGTSTDTQYF

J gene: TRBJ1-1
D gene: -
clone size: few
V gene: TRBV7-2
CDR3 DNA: TGTGCCAGCAGCCCCTGGGAGGATCGCATGAACACTGAAGCTTTCTTT
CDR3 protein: CASSPWEDRMNTEAFF

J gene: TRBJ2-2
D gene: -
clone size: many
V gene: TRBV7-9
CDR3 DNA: TGTGCCAGCAGCTTCTTAAGGGGTGACACCGGGGAGCTGTTTTTT
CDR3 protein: CASSFLRGDTGELFF

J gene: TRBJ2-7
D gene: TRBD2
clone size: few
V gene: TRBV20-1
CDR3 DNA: TGCAGTGCCAGGCCTGGACTAGCGGAAAACACAGAGCAGTACTTC
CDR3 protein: CSARPGLAENTEQYF

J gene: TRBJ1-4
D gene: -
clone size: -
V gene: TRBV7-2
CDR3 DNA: TGTGCCAGCAGCTTAGTAGTACAGCCGAATGAAAAACTGTTTTTT
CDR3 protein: CASSLVVQPNEKLFF

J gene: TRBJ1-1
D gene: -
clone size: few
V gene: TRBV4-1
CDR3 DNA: TGCGCCAGCAGCCAAGAGGTCCGGGGGCGGAACACTGAAGCTTTCTTT
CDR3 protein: CASSQEVRGRNTEAFF

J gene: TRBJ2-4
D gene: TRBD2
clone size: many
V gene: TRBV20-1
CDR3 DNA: TGCAGTGCTGCTAGCGGGAGGGAAAACATTCAGTACTTC
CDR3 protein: CSAASGRENIQYF

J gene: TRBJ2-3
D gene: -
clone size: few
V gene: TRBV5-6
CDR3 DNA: TGTGCCAGCAGCTTGGACAGGACGGGATTAGATACGCAGTATTTT
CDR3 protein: CASSLDRTGLDTQYF

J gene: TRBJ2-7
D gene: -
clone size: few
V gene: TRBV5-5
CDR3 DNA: TGTGCCAGCAGCTTGGACCTAGGTTTAATCGAGTACTTC
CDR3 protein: CASSLDLGLIEYF